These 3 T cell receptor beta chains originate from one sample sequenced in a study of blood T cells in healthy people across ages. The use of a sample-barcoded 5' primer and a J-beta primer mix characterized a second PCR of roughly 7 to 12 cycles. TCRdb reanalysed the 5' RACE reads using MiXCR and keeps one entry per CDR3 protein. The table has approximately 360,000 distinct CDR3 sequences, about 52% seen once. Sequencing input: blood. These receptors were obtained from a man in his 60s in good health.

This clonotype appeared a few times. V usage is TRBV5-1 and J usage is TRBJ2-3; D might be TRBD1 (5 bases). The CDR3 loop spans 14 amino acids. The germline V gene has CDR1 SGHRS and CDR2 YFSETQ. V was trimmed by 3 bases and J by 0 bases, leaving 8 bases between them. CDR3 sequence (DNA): TGCGCCAGCAGCTCTGGACAAAGCACAGATACGCAGTATTTT. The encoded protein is CASSSGQSTDTQYF.

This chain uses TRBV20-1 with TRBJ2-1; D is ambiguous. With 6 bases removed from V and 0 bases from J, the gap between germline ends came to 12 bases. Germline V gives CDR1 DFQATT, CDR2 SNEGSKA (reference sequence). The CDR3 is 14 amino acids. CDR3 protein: CSAKPTSSYNEQFF. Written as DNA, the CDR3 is TGCAGTGCCAAACCCACGAGCTCCTACAATGAGCAGTTCTTC.

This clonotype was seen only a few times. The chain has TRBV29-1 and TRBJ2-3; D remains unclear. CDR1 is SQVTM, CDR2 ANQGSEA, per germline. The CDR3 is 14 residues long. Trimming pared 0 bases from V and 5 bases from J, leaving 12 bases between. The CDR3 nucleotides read TGCAGCGTTGAAGATCATGGCTTACTAGATACGCAGTATTTT. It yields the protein CSVEDHGLLDTQYF.